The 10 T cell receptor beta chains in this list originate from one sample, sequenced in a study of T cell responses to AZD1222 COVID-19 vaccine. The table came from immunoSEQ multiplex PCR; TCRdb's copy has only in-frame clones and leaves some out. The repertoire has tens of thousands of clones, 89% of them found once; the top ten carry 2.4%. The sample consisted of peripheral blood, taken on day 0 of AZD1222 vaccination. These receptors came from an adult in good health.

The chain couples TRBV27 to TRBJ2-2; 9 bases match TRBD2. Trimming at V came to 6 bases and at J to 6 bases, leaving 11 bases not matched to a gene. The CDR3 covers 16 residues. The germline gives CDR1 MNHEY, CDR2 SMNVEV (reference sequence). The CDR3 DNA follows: TGTGCCAGCAGCCGGGGCTCTAGCGGGACGGCCGGGGAGCTGTTTTTT. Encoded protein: CASSRGSSGTAGELFF.

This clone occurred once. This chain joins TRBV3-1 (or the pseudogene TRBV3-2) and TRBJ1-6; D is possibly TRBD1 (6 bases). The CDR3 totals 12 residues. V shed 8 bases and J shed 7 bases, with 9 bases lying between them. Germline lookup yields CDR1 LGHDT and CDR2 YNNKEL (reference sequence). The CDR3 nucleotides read TGTGCCAGCGGGGGACAAAATTCACCCCTCCACTTT. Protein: CASGGQNSPLHF.

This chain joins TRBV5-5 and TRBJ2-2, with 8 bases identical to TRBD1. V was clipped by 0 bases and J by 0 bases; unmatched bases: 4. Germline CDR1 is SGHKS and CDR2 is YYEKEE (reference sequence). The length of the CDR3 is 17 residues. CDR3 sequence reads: CASSLVPQGANTGELFF. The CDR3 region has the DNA TGTGCCAGCAGCTTGGTTCCACAGGGGGCGAACACCGGGGAGCTGTTTTTT.

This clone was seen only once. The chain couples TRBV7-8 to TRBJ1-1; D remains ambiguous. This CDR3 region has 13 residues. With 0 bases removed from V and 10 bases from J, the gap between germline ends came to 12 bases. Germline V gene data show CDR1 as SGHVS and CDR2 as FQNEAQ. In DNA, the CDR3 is TGTGCCAGCAGCTTAGCTTGGGGTGAAGGAGCTTTCTTT. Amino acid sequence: CASSLAWGEGAFF.

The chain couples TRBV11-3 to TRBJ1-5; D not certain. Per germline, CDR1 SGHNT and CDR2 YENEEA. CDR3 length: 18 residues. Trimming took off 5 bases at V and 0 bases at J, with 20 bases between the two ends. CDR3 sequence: CASSGMKRTDYSNQPQHF. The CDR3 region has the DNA TGTGCCAGCAGCGGAATGAAGAGGACGGATTATAGCAATCAGCCCCAGCATTTT.

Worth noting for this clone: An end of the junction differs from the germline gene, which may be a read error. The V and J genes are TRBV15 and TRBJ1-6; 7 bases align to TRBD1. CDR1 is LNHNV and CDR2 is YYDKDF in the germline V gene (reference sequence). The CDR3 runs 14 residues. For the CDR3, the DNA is TGTGCCACCAGCGGAGACAGGGCTCATTCACCCCTCCACTTT. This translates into CATSGDRAHSPLHF.

In nucleotides, the CDR3 is TGTGCCTGGAATGGGGGGTCCTCTGGAAACACCATATATTTT. It yields the protein CAWNGGSSGNTIYF. The chain combines TRBV30 with TRBJ1-3; weak D call: TRBD1 (5 bases). Germline CDR1 GTSNPN, CDR2 SVGIG (reference sequence). The CDR3 runs to 14 residues. V lost 4 bases and J lost 0, with 10 bases in between. Full variable domain (missing parts from reference TRBV30 and TRBJ1-3): SQTIHQWPATLVQPVGSPLSLECTVEGTSNPNLYWYRQAAGRGLQLLFYSVGIGQISSEVPQNLSASRPQDRQFILSSKKLLLSDSGFYLCAWNGGSSGNTIYFGEGSWLTVV.

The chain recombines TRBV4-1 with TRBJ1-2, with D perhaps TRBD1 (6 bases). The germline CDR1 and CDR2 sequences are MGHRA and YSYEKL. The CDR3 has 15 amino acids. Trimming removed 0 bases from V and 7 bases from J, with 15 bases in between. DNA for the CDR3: TGCGCCAGCAGCCAAGATGAGGGGGGTCTCTCTGGCTACACCTTC. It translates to CASSQDEGGLSGYTF.

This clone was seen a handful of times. CDR3 bases: TGTGCCAGCAGCTTACTAGCGGCGAAGCAGTTCTTC. Translated: CASSLLAAKQFF. V and J are TRBV3-1 (or the pseudogene TRBV3-2) and TRBJ2-1, with TRBD2 matching over 8 bases. Trimming took 5 bases from V and 11 from J; bases not matched to a gene: 5. Germline CDR1 is LGHDT and CDR2 is YNNKEL (reference sequence). This CDR3 contains 12 residues.

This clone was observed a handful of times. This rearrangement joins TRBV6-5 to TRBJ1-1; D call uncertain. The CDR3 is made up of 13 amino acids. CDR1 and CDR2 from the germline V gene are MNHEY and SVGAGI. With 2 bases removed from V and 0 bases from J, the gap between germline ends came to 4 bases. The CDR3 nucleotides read TGTGCCAGCAGTTACAGGGTGAACACTGAAGCTTTCTTT. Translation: CASSYRVNTEAFF.